The rows below give T cell receptor beta chains drawn from one sample of a study of monozygotic twins with inflammatory bowel disease. TCRdb reprocessed the 5' RACE reads and keeps a single row for each CDR3 protein, giving no DNA. This repertoire includes more than 300,000 distinct CDR3 sequences. The specimen was blood. Receptors originate from a human donor with ulcerative colitis or Crohn's disease, or a healthy co-twin of an affected twin (not recorded which). CDR3s include the opening cysteine and the closing phenylalanine or tryptophan. Clone size is shown for a subset of rows, as once, few, many or a class of expanded clone.

v_gene	abundance	j_gene	CDR3aa
TRBV5-1	NA	TRBJ2-7	CASTWDGRMYEQYF
TRBV6-6	NA	TRBJ2-3	CASSYPGGPDTQYF
TRBV7-2	NA	TRBJ2-1	CASSLGGLAAYNEQFF
TRBV7-2	NA	TRBJ1-6	CASSFAGTNSPLHF
TRBV6-2/TRBV6-3	NA	TRBJ1-5	CASSYFPEGGGQPQHF
TRBV6-1	NA	TRBJ1-1	CTSSPDRRQTKAFF
TRBV6-2/TRBV6-3	NA	TRBJ2-2	CASSYSKGLAGGSNTGELFF
TRBV12-3/TRBV12-4	NA	TRBJ2-2	CASRPWVGELFF
TRBV5-1	NA	TRBJ1-1	CASSLGTVNTEAFF
TRBV2	NA	TRBJ1-2	CASSEIYGEGNYGYTF
TRBV5-5	NA	TRBJ2-7	CASSLLGVPYEQYF
TRBV5-1	NA	TRBJ2-3	CASSGQGLGTDTQYF
TRBV2	NA	TRBJ1-1	CASIERRPGTEAFF
TRBV7-3	NA	TRBJ2-1	CASSLEGTSIRSYNEQFF
TRBV6-1	NA	TRBJ1-6	CASSRTRTANSPLHF
TRBV7-3	NA	TRBJ2-2	CASSLLGRTGELFF
TRBV6-2/TRBV6-3	NA	TRBJ2-1	CASSPGAPSGSNEQFF
TRBV20-1	medium-sized	TRBJ2-5	CSARATSPAETQYF
TRBV5-1	NA	TRBJ1-1	CASIPFRNMYTEAFF
TRBV6-4	NA	TRBJ2-1	CASLRVGSGGALSSYNEQFF
TRBV6-2/TRBV6-3	NA	TRBJ1-5	CASREDRVAQPQHF
TRBV14	NA	TRBJ2-3	CASSQGVGRKGPDTQYF
TRBV20-1	NA	TRBJ1-2	CSARNRVNYGYTF
TRBV20-1	NA	TRBJ1-1	CSARDRQLLNTEAFF
TRBV2	NA	TRBJ2-7	CASSEQGATYEQYF
TRBV28	NA	TRBJ2-5	CASSLTAFQETQYF
TRBV6-5	NA	TRBJ2-7	CASSYDGVSYEQYF
TRBV12-3/TRBV12-4	NA	TRBJ2-2	CASTNRDRDRVGELFF
TRBV5-1	NA	TRBJ1-5	CASSQGAGNQPQHF
TRBV5-5	NA	TRBJ1-1	CASSPFPGREGTEAFF
TRBV9	NA	TRBJ2-5	CASSVTAQETQYF
TRBV7-3	NA	TRBJ2-1	CASSLTVPSGGYPTAKNEQFF
TRBV6-1	NA	TRBJ2-1	CASSVDYLSEQFF
TRBV12-3/TRBV12-4	NA	TRBJ1-6	CASTSGNSPLHF
TRBV21-1	NA	TRBJ2-5	CAYGRIYQETQYF
TRBV12-3/TRBV12-4	NA	TRBJ2-3	CASSFWDILTDTQYF
TRBV12-3/TRBV12-4	NA	TRBJ2-5	CASRPGLGGETQYF
TRBV29-1	NA	TRBJ1-1	CSVEGHREDTEAFF
TRBV7-6	NA	TRBJ1-1	CASRPTVTMNTEAFF
TRBV7-2	NA	TRBJ2-1	CASSSYNNEQFF
TRBV9	NA	TRBJ2-1	CASSVESVISHNEQFF
TRBV19	NA	TRBJ1-5	CASSITGGTGNQPQHF
TRBV9	NA	TRBJ2-5	CASSVAMGRVETQYF
TRBV7-8	NA	TRBJ2-7	CASSLYRAYEQYF
TRBV12-3/TRBV12-4	NA	TRBJ1-3	CASSFRGTGNTIYF
TRBV10-3	NA	TRBJ2-3	CAISFGLAGGPGTDTQYF
TRBV2	NA	TRBJ2-7	CASFQGGETYEQYF
TRBV28	NA	TRBJ2-7	CASSLPGPNYEQYF
TRBV18	NA	TRBJ2-7	CASGRTSGTYEQYF
TRBV27	NA	TRBJ2-1	CASIGGVSYNEQFF
TRBV20-1	NA	TRBJ2-2	CSAGQGYSNTGELFF
TRBV27	NA	TRBJ2-1	CASSETPGLAGAYNEQFF
TRBV5-6	NA	TRBJ1-5	CASSLGGRGQPQHF
TRBV12-3/TRBV12-4	NA	TRBJ1-1	CASSPRATLQGASRNTEAFF
TRBV5-1	NA	TRBJ2-2	CASSLFSSGNTGELFF